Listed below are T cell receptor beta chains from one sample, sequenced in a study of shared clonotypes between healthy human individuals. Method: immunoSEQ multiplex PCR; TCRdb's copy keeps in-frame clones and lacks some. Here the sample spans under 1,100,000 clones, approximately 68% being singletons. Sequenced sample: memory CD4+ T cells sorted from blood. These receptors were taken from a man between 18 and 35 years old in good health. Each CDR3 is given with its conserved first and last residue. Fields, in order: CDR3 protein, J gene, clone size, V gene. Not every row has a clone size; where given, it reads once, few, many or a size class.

CDR3aa: CATRSTSTDTQYF
j_gene: TRBJ2-3
abundance: few
v_gene: TRBV15

CDR3aa: CASRSSGGNNEQFF
j_gene: TRBJ2-1
abundance: once
v_gene: TRBV5-1

CDR3aa: CASSSHRTDTGELFF
j_gene: TRBJ2-2
abundance: -
v_gene: TRBV4-1

CDR3aa: CASSRRRTGDSYEQYF
j_gene: TRBJ2-7
abundance: -
v_gene: TRBV5-6

CDR3aa: CASSKVERQGKGLGYTF
j_gene: TRBJ1-2
abundance: -
v_gene: TRBV21-1

CDR3aa: CASSPRRGQGNSEKLFF
j_gene: TRBJ1-4
abundance: -
v_gene: TRBV27

CDR3aa: CASGQGGPYEQYF
j_gene: TRBJ2-7
abundance: -
v_gene: TRBV9

CDR3aa: CASSLAQPGPSGNTIYF
j_gene: TRBJ1-3
abundance: medium-sized
v_gene: TRBV5-1

CDR3aa: CAWTTYGDRGTDTQYF
j_gene: TRBJ2-3
abundance: few
v_gene: TRBV30

CDR3aa: CASSLDLRPERSGNTIYF
j_gene: TRBJ1-3
abundance: few
v_gene: TRBV11-2

CDR3aa: CASTVLGTAYEQYF
j_gene: TRBJ2-7
abundance: -
v_gene: TRBV2

CDR3aa: CASSQDPSGGARETQYF
j_gene: TRBJ2-5
abundance: -
v_gene: TRBV4-1

CDR3aa: CASSLATGGSPLHF
j_gene: TRBJ1-6
abundance: -
v_gene: TRBV5-1

CDR3aa: CASSLVAASKGTQYF
j_gene: TRBJ2-5
abundance: -
v_gene: TRBV7-2

CDR3aa: CAWQTGANEKLFF
j_gene: TRBJ1-4
abundance: few
v_gene: TRBV30

CDR3aa: CASRGDGNTGELFF
j_gene: TRBJ2-2
abundance: -
v_gene: TRBV27

CDR3aa: CASSLALAGTGQFF
j_gene: TRBJ2-1
abundance: -
v_gene: TRBV11-2

CDR3aa: CATGPAGGAQSGELFF
j_gene: TRBJ2-2
abundance: -
v_gene: TRBV15

CDR3aa: CASSLPNSPLHF
j_gene: TRBJ1-6
abundance: -
v_gene: TRBV11-3

CDR3aa: CASMVAGGRYNEQFF
j_gene: TRBJ2-1
abundance: -
v_gene: TRBV6-1

CDR3aa: CASGILPVGQTQYF
j_gene: TRBJ2-5
abundance: -
v_gene: TRBV12-5

CDR3aa: CASSDRWSQHF
j_gene: TRBJ1-5
abundance: once
v_gene: TRBV6-1

CDR3aa: CASSLANGVYGLSFF
j_gene: TRBJ2-1
abundance: -
v_gene: TRBV18

CDR3aa: CASNSGAGRVGTDTQYF
j_gene: TRBJ2-3
abundance: -
v_gene: TRBV5-4

CDR3aa: CASSDLLTGELFF
j_gene: TRBJ2-2
abundance: -
v_gene: TRBV2